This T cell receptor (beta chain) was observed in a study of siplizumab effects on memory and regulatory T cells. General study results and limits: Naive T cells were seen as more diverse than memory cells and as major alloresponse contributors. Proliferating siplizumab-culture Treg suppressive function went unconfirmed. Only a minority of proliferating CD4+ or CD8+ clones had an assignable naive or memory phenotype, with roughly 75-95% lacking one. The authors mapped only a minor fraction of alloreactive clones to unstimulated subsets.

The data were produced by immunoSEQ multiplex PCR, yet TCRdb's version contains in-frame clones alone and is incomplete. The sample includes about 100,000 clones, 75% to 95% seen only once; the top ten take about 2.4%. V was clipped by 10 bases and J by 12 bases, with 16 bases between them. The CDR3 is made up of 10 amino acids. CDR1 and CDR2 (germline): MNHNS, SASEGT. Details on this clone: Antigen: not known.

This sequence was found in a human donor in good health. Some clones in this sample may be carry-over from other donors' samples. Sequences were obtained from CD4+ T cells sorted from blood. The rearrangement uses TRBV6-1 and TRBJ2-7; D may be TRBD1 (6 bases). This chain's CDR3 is CATLRQDVYF. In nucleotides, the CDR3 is TGTGCCACCCTCCGACAGGATGTGTACTTC.